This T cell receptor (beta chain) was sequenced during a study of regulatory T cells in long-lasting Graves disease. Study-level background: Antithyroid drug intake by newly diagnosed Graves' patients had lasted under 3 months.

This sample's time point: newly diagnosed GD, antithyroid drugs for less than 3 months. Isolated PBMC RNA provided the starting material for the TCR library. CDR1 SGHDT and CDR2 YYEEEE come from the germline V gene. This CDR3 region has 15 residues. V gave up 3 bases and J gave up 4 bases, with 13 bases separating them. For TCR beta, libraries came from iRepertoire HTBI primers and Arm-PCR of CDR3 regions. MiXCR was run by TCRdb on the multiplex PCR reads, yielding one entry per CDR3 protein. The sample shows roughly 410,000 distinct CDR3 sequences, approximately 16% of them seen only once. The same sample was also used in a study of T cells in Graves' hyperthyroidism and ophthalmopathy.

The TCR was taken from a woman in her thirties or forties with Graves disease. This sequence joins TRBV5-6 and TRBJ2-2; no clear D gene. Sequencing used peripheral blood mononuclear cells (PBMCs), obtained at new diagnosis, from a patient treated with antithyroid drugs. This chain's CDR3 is CASSYPQKGTGELFF. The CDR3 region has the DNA TGTGCCAGCAGCTACCCCCAGAAAGGCACCGGGGAGCTGTTTTTT.